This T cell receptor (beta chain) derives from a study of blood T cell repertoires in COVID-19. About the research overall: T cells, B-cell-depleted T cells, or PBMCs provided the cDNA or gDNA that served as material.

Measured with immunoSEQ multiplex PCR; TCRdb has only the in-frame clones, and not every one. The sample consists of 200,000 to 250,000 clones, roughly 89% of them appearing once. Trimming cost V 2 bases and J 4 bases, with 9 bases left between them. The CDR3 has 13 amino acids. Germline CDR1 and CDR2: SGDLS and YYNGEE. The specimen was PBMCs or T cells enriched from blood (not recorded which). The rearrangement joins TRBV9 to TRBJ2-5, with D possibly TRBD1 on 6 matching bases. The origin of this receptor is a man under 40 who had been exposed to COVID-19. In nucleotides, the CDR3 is TGTGCCAGCAGCGTTGGGGACACAGAGACCCAGTACTTC. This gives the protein CASSVGDTETQYF.